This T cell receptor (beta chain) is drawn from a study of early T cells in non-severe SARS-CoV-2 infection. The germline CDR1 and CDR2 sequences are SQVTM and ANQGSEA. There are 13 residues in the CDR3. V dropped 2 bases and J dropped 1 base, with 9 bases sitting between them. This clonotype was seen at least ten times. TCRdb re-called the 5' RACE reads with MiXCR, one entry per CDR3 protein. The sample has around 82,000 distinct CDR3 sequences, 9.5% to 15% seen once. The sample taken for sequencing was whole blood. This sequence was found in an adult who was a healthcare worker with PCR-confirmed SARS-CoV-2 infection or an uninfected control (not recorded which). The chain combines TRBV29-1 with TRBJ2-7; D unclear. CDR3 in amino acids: CSVETGGSYEQYF. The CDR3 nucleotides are TGCAGCGTTGAAACGGGTGGGTCCTACGAGCAGTACTTC.